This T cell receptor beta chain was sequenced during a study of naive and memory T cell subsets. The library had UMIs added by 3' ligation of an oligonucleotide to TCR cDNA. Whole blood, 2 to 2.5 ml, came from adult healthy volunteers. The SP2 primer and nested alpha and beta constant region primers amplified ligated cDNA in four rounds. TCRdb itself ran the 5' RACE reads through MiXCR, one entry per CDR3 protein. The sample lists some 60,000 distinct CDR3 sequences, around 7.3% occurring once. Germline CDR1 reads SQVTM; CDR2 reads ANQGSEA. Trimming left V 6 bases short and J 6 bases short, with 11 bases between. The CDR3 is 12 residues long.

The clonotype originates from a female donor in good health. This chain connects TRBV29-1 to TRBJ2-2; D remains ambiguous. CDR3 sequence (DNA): TGCAGCGTCTCCTTACAATCCGGGGAGCTGTTTTTT. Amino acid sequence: CSVSLQSGELFF.